The TCR beta chain described here comes from a study of blood T cell repertoires in COVID-19. Assay used: immunoSEQ multiplex PCR; TCRdb lists only in-frame clones, some missing. Of some 90,000 clones in the sample, around 82% were seen once. The ends were cut back, 5 bases at V and 4 bases at J, with 15 bases in the middle. Germline V gene data show CDR1 as SNHLY and CDR2 as FYNNEI. CDR3 length: 15 residues. The receptor was derived from a man between 65 and 85 years old with active or convalescent COVID-19. The sequenced material came from peripheral blood. The chain uses TRBV2 and TRBJ1-3; tentative D call: TRBD1 (5 bases). Here the CDR3 DNA reads TGTGCCAGCAGTTCCCTTGACAGATACGGAAACACCATATATTTT. Its translation is CASSSLDRYGNTIYF. The full variable domain, its missing parts supplied by reference TRBV2 and TRBJ1-3, is EPEVTQTPSHQVTQMGQEVILRCVPISNHLYFYWYRQILGQKVEFLVSFYNNEISEKSEIFDDQFSVERPDGSNFTLKIRSTKLEDSAMYFCASSSLDRYGNTIYFGEGSWLTVV.